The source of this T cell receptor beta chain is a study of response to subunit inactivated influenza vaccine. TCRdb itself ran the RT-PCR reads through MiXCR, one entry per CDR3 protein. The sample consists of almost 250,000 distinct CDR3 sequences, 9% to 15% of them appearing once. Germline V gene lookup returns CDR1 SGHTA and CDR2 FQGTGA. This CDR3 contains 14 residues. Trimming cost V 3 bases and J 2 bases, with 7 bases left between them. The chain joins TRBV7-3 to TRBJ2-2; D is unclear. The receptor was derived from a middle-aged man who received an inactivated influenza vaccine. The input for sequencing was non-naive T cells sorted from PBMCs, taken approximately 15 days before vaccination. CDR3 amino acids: CASSFETNTGELFF. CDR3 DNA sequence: TGTGCCAGCAGCTTTGAGACAAACACCGGGGAGCTGTTTTTT.